This T cell receptor (beta chain) was sequenced for a study of Tregs in tolerant kidney transplant recipients. Study results and caveats: Biological reproducibility was not directly addressed in this study. Tregs expanded with activated donor B cells seemed most donor-specific.

Thawed PBMCs were FACS-sorted into unstimulated CD4+CD25+CD127- regulatory T cells, CD4+CD25- non-regulatory cells, CD4 and CD8 cells. Comments on this clone: Its target is not known.

Produced via immunoSEQ multiplex PCR; TCRdb's table is partial and in-frame only. The sample has roughly 68,000 clones; 65% to 85% are singletons. Germline CDR1 and CDR2: GTSNPN and SVGIG (reference sequence). V shed 5 bases, J shed 0 bases, and the junction held 7 bases outside the gene matches. This CDR3 is built from 15 residues. This clonotype was sampled from a human donor in good health. Sequencing was done on a sample of CD4+ T cells from blood. V and J are TRBV30 and TRBJ2-3, with TRBD2 identical over 8 bases. The CDR3 here is CAWAGGRHSTDTQYF. The CDR3 coding sequence is TGTGCCTGGGCGGGAGGCAGACATAGCACAGATACGCAGTATTTT.